This is a list of T cell receptor beta chains from one sample in a study of blood T cell repertoires in COVID-19. Assay used: immunoSEQ multiplex PCR; TCRdb lists only in-frame clones, some missing. The sample contains about 200,000 clones, around 84% of which appear only once. Sequenced: peripheral blood. These receptors were collected from a human donor in a cohort sampled during active COVID-19. Both conserved end residues are part of each CDR3. Each record gives: V gene, D gene, J gene, clone size, CDR3 DNA, CDR3 protein. D genes are given only for firm matches. Expanded clones are given a class, and other clones once, few, many or no size at all.

V: TRBV7-2
D: TRBD1
J: TRBJ2-7
size: few
DNA: TGTGCCAGCAGCAAGACAGGGGGTAGAGACGAGCAGTACTTC
CDR3: CASSKTGGRDEQYF

V: TRBV5-1
D: TRBD1
J: TRBJ2-1
size: -
DNA: TGCGCCAGCAGCTTGGGGGTTACAGGGGGCTACAATGAGCAGTTCTTC
CDR3: CASSLGVTGGYNEQFF

V: TRBV4-1
D: TRBD1
J: TRBJ2-7
size: once
DNA: TGCGCCAGCAGCCAATACATGGACAGGAACTACGAGCAGTACTTC
CDR3: CASSQYMDRNYEQYF

V: TRBV7-2
D: -
J: TRBJ2-7
size: -
DNA: TGTGCCAGCAGCTTAGGAAAACAGGGTTACGAGCAGTACTTC
CDR3: CASSLGKQGYEQYF

V: TRBV5-1
D: TRBD1
J: TRBJ2-5
size: -
DNA: TGCGCCAGCAGCGACCGGACAGGGGGTTCGGAGACCCAGTACTTC
CDR3: CASSDRTGGSETQYF

V: TRBV7-2
D: -
J: TRBJ2-3
size: -
DNA: TGTGCCAGCAGCTTAGGTAGCCAAGTGGGAGATACGCAGTATTTT
CDR3: CASSLGSQVGDTQYF

V: TRBV18
D: -
J: TRBJ1-5
size: once
DNA: TGTGCCAGCTCACCGAAGCAGGTCCGGTCCAAAAATCAGCCCCAGCATTTT
CDR3: CASSPKQVRSKNQPQHF

V: TRBV15
D: TRBD1
J: TRBJ1-2
size: -
DNA: TGTGCCACCAGCGGCGGTGTACAGGGGGAACGTGGCTACACCTTC
CDR3: CATSGGVQGERGYTF

V: TRBV28
D: -
J: TRBJ1-2
size: -
DNA: TGTGCCAGCAGTTCGACCGGGGAAGGCTATGGCTACACCTTC
CDR3: CASSSTGEGYGYTF

V: TRBV2
D: -
J: TRBJ2-5
size: -
DNA: TGTGCCAGCGGAGGGTCCCCCCTCCAAGAGACCCAGTACTTC
CDR3: CASGGSPLQETQYF

V: TRBV7-9
D: TRBD1
J: TRBJ2-1
size: few
DNA: TGTGCCAGCAGACCGGGACAGGGAAAAAATGAGCAGTTCTTC
CDR3: CASRPGQGKNEQFF

V: TRBV5-1
D: -
J: TRBJ2-4
size: -
DNA: TGCGCCAGCAGCTCCTCCGGGAACAAAAACATTCAGTACTTC
CDR3: CASSSSGNKNIQYF

V: TRBV18
D: TRBD2
J: TRBJ2-2
size: -
DNA: TGTGCCAGCTCAACAGCTAGCGGGCACGACACCGGGGAGCTGTTTTTT
CDR3: CASSTASGHDTGELFF

V: TRBV2
D: TRBD1
J: TRBJ2-1
size: -
DNA: TGTGCCAGCAGGCAGTTGACAGGGGTTTTACTCTTC
CDR3: CASRQLTGVLLF

V: TRBV4-2
D: TRBD1
J: TRBJ2-1
size: many
DNA: TGTGCCAGCAGCCAATCCGGGACAGGGTCAATCAGGCAGTTCTTC
CDR3: CASSQSGTGSIRQFF

V: TRBV6-4
D: -
J: TRBJ2-3
size: -
DNA: TGTGCCAGCAGTGACGACTACACAGATACGCAGTATTTT
CDR3: CASSDDYTDTQYF

V: TRBV18
D: -
J: TRBJ2-5
size: few
DNA: TGTGCCAGCTCACGGAGGTCTGGCCTGACTAGTCCCCAGTACTTC
CDR3: CASSRRSGLTSPQYF

V: TRBV4-2
D: -
J: TRBJ1-1
size: -
DNA: TGTGCCAGCAGCCAAGAATTAGCTCAGGGGAACACTGAAGCTTTCTTT
CDR3: CASSQELAQGNTEAFF

V: TRBV5-1
D: -
J: TRBJ2-5
size: -
DNA: TGCGCCAGCAGCTTTACCTCAGTAGCTGGAGAGACCCAGTACTTC
CDR3: CASSFTSVAGETQYF

V: TRBV4-2
D: TRBD2
J: TRBJ2-3
size: -
DNA: TGTGCCAGCAGCCAAGGGACTAGCGGGGAAATCGGGCGTGATACGCAGTATTTT
CDR3: CASSQGTSGEIGRDTQYF

V: TRBV7-9
D: TRBD2
J: TRBJ2-3
size: -
DNA: TGTGCCAGCAGCCCCCAAGCAGAGCGGGGGGTTACAGATACGCAGTATTTT
CDR3: CASSPQAERGVTDTQYF

V: TRBV6-5
D: -
J: TRBJ2-5
size: -
DNA: TGTGCCAGCAGGGAGTACAGGGTAGCAGAGACCCAGTACTTC
CDR3: CASREYRVAETQYF

V: TRBV6-4
D: -
J: TRBJ2-1
size: -
DNA: TGTGCCAGCAGTGCGTCAGGGTTACTCTTGGCTGAGCAGTTCTTC
CDR3: CASSASGLLLAEQFF

V: TRBV19
D: -
J: TRBJ1-6
size: -
DNA: TGTGCCAGTAGTTCAGGGGACATCGGCTGGGCCCTCCACTTT
CDR3: CASSSGDIGWALHF

V: TRBV10-3
D: -
J: TRBJ2-4
size: -
DNA: TGTGCCATCTCGCAGGGTGAAAACATTCAGTACTTC
CDR3: CAISQGENIQYF

V: TRBV5-4
D: -
J: TRBJ1-6
size: -
DNA: TGTGCCAGCGCCCATTTAGCACAGGGCCGCTCCTATAATTCACCCCTCCACTTT
CDR3: CASAHLAQGRSYNSPLHF